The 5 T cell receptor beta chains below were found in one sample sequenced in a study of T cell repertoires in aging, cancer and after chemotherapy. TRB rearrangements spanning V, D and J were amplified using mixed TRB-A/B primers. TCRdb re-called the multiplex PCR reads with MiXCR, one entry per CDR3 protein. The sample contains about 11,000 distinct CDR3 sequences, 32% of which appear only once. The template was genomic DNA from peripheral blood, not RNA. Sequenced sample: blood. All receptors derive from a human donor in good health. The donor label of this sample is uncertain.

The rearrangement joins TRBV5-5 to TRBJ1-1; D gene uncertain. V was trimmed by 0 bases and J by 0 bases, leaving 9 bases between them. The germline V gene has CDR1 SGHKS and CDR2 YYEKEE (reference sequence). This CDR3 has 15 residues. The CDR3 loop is CASSLGPQMNTEAFF. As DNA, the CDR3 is TGTGCCAGCAGCTTGGGTCCCCAAATGAACACTGAAGCTTTCTTT. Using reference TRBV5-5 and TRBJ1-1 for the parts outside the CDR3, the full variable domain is DAGVTQSPTHLIKTRGQQVTLRCSPISGHKSVSWYQQVLGQGPQFIFQYYEKEERGRGNFPDRFSARQFPNYSSELNVNALLLGDSALYLCASSLGPQMNTEAFFGQGTRLTVV.

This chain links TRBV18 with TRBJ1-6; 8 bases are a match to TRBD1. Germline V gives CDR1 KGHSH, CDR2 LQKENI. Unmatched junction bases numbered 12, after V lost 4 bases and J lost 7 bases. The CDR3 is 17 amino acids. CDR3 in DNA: TGTGCCAGCTCACGTCAGACAGGGGACTGGCAGAATTCACCCCTCCACTTT. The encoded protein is CASSRQTGDWQNSPLHF.

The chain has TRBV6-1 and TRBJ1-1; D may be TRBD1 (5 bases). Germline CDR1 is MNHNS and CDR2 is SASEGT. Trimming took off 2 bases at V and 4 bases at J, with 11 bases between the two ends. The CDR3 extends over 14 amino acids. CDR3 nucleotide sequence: TGTGCCAGCAGTGAAAGTCCCGGGGGCACTGAAGCTTTCTTT. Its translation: CASSESPGGTEAFF.

CDR3 loop: CASSQVGGARTQPQHF. CDR3 DNA sequence: TGTGCCAGCAGCCAAGTCGGGGGGGCGCGTACTCAGCCCCAGCATTTT. J is TRBJ1-5 and V is TRBV4-2; a possible D gene is TRBD1 (6 bases). Trimming cost V 1 base and J 6 bases, with 16 bases left between them. CDR1 is LGHNA and CDR2 is YNFKEQ in the germline V gene. The CDR3 spans 16 residues.

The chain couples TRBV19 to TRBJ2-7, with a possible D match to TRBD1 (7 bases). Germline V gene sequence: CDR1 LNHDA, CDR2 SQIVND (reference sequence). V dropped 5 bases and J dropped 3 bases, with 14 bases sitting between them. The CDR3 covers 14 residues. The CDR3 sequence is CASSHTGEVYEQYF. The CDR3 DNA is TGTGCCAGTAGTCACACAGGGGAGGTCTACGAGCAGTACTTC.